This T cell receptor beta chain originates from a study of blood T cell repertoires in COVID-19. Study-wide background: COVID-19 samples collected from the United States, Italy and Spain covered acute and convalescent phases. T cells, B-cell-depleted T cells, or PBMCs provided the cDNA or gDNA that served as material.

In the original processing: Amplified reference gene primers provided the basis for estimating nucleated cell counts. Profiled with immunoSEQ multiplex PCR; TCRdb holds only in-frame clones, not every one. V, J and clone size were drawn from that table, and D and trimming were deduced from the DNA. This sample carries 150,000 to 200,000 clones, 85% to 90% of them seen once, and the ten largest clones take about 0.66%. V was clipped by 1 base and J by 1 base; unmatched bases: 5. There are 16 residues in the CDR3. In germline, CDR1 is MGHRA, CDR2 YSYEKL. Sequencing used peripheral blood. The V gene is TRBV4-1, the J gene TRBJ2-3; 7 bases are a match to TRBD2. The receptor's source is a man in his fifties or sixties with acute or convalescent COVID-19. The CDR3 region has the DNA TGCGCCAGCAGCCAAGGGCGGGGAGGGGGCACAGATACGCAGTATTTT. Residues: CASSQGRGGGTDTQYF.